This is a list of T cell receptor beta chains from one sample in a study of blood T cell repertoires in COVID-19. Clones were read by immunoSEQ multiplex PCR, and TCRdb kept only the in-frame ones, dropping some. The table includes 470,000 or so clones, 70% to 90% detected once. Sequences were obtained from peripheral blood. Every receptor here comes from a human donor in a cohort sampled during active COVID-19. The CDR3 runs from the conserved cysteine through the conserved F or W. Each record gives: J gene, clone size, D gene, V gene, CDR3 DNA, CDR3 protein. D genes are given only for firm matches. Clone size is shown for a subset of rows, as once, few, many or a class of expanded clone.

TRBJ1-1 NA TRBD1 TRBV28 TGTGCCAGCAGCCGGGGGACAGTTACCCTCATGAACACTGAAGCTTTCTTT CASSRGTVTLMNTEAFF
TRBJ2-5 few NA TRBV2 TGTGCCAGCAGTGCCTTAATGTCCCAGTACTTC CASSALMSQYF
TRBJ2-1 NA TRBD1 TRBV9 TGTGCCAGCAGCGTAGAGAGTGGGACAGCCTACAATGAGCAGTTCTTC CASSVESGTAYNEQFF
TRBJ1-5 NA NA TRBV6-2/TRBV6-3 TGTGCCAGCAGTTATGTGTATAGCAATCAGCCCCAGCATTTT CASSYVYSNQPQHF
TRBJ2-7 NA TRBD1 TRBV6-5 TGTGCCAGCAGGCGCCCGGGACAGGGAAGCCACGAGCAGTACTTC CASRRPGQGSHEQYF
TRBJ1-6 NA TRBD1 TRBV5-5 TGTGCCAGCAGCTTGGTAGGGGGCAATTCACCCCTCCACTTT CASSLVGGNSPLHF
TRBJ2-1 NA NA TRBV9 TGTGCCAGCAGCGTAGACAGGGATGAGCAGTTCTTC CASSVDRDEQFF
TRBJ1-2 NA NA TRBV19 TGTGCCAGTAGTAAGGAGGCGTATGGCTACACCTTC CASSKEAYGYTF
TRBJ1-1 NA TRBD1 TRBV7-3 TGTGCCAGCAGCTCCCCGTCCGGGACAGGGGACACTGAAGCTTTCTTT CASSSPSGTGDTEAFF
TRBJ2-1 NA NA TRBV6-1 TGTGCCAGCAGTGAACTAGCGATCATCTACAATGAGCAGTTCTTC CASSELAIIYNEQFF
TRBJ1-1 NA NA TRBV7-2 TGTGCCAGCAGCTCCCTGGGGAGGGCAGCGAACACTGAAGCTTTCTTT CASSSLGRAANTEAFF
TRBJ2-3 NA TRBD2 TRBV4-1 TGCGCCAGCAGCCAAGACGACTTAGCGGGAGGGCAAGATACGCAGTATTTT CASSQDDLAGGQDTQYF
TRBJ1-1 once TRBD1 TRBV10-3 TGTGCCATACAGACAGGGGGAGGAAACACTGAAGCTTTCTTT CAIQTGGGNTEAFF
TRBJ1-1 NA NA TRBV5-1 TGCGCCAGCAGCACACAGCTGACGAACACTGAAGCTTTCTTT CASSTQLTNTEAFF
TRBJ2-7 NA TRBD2 TRBV7-2 TGTGCCAGCAGCGTTAGCGGGAGGGTGGCCTACGAGCAGTACTTC CASSVSGRVAYEQYF
TRBJ2-2 NA NA TRBV4-2 TGTGCCAGCAGCCAAGGCCGCGCCACCGGGGAGCTGTTTTTT CASSQGRATGELFF
TRBJ2-5 NA NA TRBV15 TGTGCCACCAGCAGAGACCCAAGCGGACAAGAGACCCAGTACTTC CATSRDPSGQETQYF
TRBJ1-1 once NA TRBV3-1/TRBV3-2 TGTGCCAGCAGCCAAGGTCGGCCAGGAGCTTTCTTT CASSQGRPGAFF
TRBJ1-5 NA NA TRBV10-3 TGTGCCATCAGTAAGGACAGCAATAGCAATCAGCCCCAGCATTTT CAISKDSNSNQPQHF
TRBJ2-2 NA NA TRBV7-3 TGTGCCAGCAGCAAAACGGCGGCCACCGGGGAGCTGTTTTTT CASSKTAATGELFF
TRBJ2-5 NA TRBD1 TRBV28 TGTGCCAGCATTACCTCCGGGACAGGGTTAGGAGAGACCCAGTACTTC CASITSGTGLGETQYF
TRBJ2-5 once TRBD1 TRBV7-8 TGTGCCAGCAGCTTACCACATGGACAGGGGACCCAAGAGACCCAGTACTTC CASSLPHGQGTQETQYF
TRBJ1-2 many NA TRBV30 TGTGCCTGGATCCCCCTCGGACACACAGGGATAGGGTATGGCTACACCTTC CAWIPLGHTGIGYGYTF
TRBJ2-7 NA NA TRBV9 TGTGCCAGCAGCCCCGCGGGTATCGCCTACGAGCAGTACTTC CASSPAGIAYEQYF
TRBJ1-4 once NA TRBV6-1 TGTGCCAGCAGTGAGAAGGGAGTGAGGAATGAAAAACTGTTTTTT CASSEKGVRNEKLFF
TRBJ1-1 NA NA TRBV10-3 TGTGCCATCAGTGGAGTCCGGGGGACTGAAGCTTTCTTT CAISGVRGTEAFF
TRBJ1-6 NA NA TRBV7-3 TGTGCCAGCAGCTTAAGAGGGGAGGGTTCACCCCTCCACTTT CASSLRGEGSPLHF
TRBJ1-2 NA TRBD1 TRBV6-5 TGTGCCAGCAGCCGGGACAGGGAAAACTATGGCTACACCTTC CASSRDRENYGYTF
TRBJ2-7 NA TRBD2 TRBV6-2/TRBV6-3 TGTGCCAGCAGTTCCGGGACTAGCGGGAGTAGGTCCTACGAGCAGTACTTC CASSSGTSGSRSYEQYF
TRBJ1-3 NA TRBD1 TRBV18 TGTGCCAGCTCACTCGGACAGGGGGCCGTCTCTGGAAACACCATATATTTT CASSLGQGAVSGNTIYF
TRBJ2-3 NA NA TRBV3-1/TRBV3-2 TGTGCCAGCAGTCTTTCGGGAGTAGGGGATACGCAGTATTTT CASSLSGVGDTQYF
TRBJ2-1 NA NA TRBV3-1/TRBV3-2 TGTGCCAGCAGCCAGACCCGGGAGGAGCAGTTCTTC CASSQTREEQFF
TRBJ1-3 NA NA TRBV6-4 TGTGCCAGCAGGCCCCACGTGGAGTCAGGAAACACCATATATTTT CASRPHVESGNTIYF
TRBJ2-3 NA NA TRBV28 TGTGCCAGCAGCAAGACCCCAGGTACGCAGTATTTT CASSKTPGTQYF
TRBJ2-1 NA NA TRBV28 TGTGCCAGCAGTTTAGCGGGGCAAACGGGGAATGAGCAGTTCTTC CASSLAGQTGNEQFF
TRBJ2-7 NA TRBD2 TRBV27 TGTGCCAGCAGTTTGGCTAGCGGGAGTGCCGAGCAGTACTTC CASSLASGSAEQYF
TRBJ1-1 NA NA TRBV5-1 TGCGCCAGCAGCTTGTCTGGGGGGGCGCGCACTGAAGCTTTCTTT CASSLSGGARTEAFF
TRBJ2-3 NA NA TRBV5-4 TGTGCCAGCAGCTCCGCGCCCACAGATACGCAGTATTTT CASSSAPTDTQYF
TRBJ2-2 NA TRBD1 TRBV19 TGTGCCAGTAGTTCCGGGACAGGGGACGACGGGGAGCTGTTTTTT CASSSGTGDDGELFF
TRBJ2-3 NA NA TRBV2 TGTGCCAATCGGACTGGATCCACGCATACGCAGTATTTT CANRTGSTHTQYF
TRBJ2-7 NA TRBD2 TRBV19 TGTGCCAGTAGTACCCAGATTAGCGGGAGCCACGAGCAGTACTTC CASSTQISGSHEQYF
TRBJ2-1 NA NA TRBV6-5 TGTGCCAGCAGAGCAAGCTCCTACAATGAGCAGTTCTTC CASRASSYNEQFF
TRBJ2-7 NA NA TRBV5-1 TGCGCCAGCAGCTGGACCTCAGGGCATGTTGACGAGCAGTACTTC CASSWTSGHVDEQYF
TRBJ1-5 NA NA TRBV21-1 TGTGCCAGCAGCAAAGTGGGCTATAGCAATCAGCCCCAGCATTTT CASSKVGYSNQPQHF
TRBJ2-2 NA TRBD1 TRBV19 TGTGCCAGTAGGTGGGGGACAGGGTCTCCCGGGGAGCTGTTTTTT CASRWGTGSPGELFF
TRBJ2-3 NA NA TRBV5-1 TGCGCCAGCAGTTCCAGTTCTACGGGGGATACGCAGTATTTT CASSSSSTGDTQYF
TRBJ2-1 NA TRBD2 TRBV20-1 TGCAGTGCTAGTGGACTAGCGGGAGGGCCCTCCTACAATGAGCAGTTCTTC CSASGLAGGPSYNEQFF
TRBJ2-7 NA NA TRBV5-1 TGCGCCAGCAGCTTCGGGGATTACGAGCAGTACTTC CASSFGDYEQYF
TRBJ1-1 NA NA TRBV29-1 TGCAGCGTTGCCGTCAGGGGTAGCAGAGGTTGGGACACTGAAGCTTTCTTT CSVAVRGSRGWDTEAFF
TRBJ2-2 once NA TRBV12-3/TRBV12-4 TGTGCCAGCGCTACTTTAACCGGGGAGCTGTTTTTT CASATLTGELFF
TRBJ1-5 few NA TRBV28 TGTGCCAGCAGTTCTATTCCCTCTTTTCGGCGACAGGCCCAGCATTTT CASSSIPSFRRQAQHF
TRBJ2-7 NA TRBD2 TRBV5-4 TGTGCCAGCAGCTTAATGCTAGCGGGAGGAGCCTACGAGCAGTACTTC CASSLMLAGGAYEQYF
TRBJ2-3 few NA TRBV10-1 TGCGCCAGCAGTGAGTTTAGACAGGCCCGCGCAGATACGCAGTATTTT CASSEFRQARADTQYF
TRBJ1-5 NA NA TRBV7-8 TGTGCCAGCAGCTTAGACAGAACCCAAGATCAGCCCCAGCATTTT CASSLDRTQDQPQHF